This TCR beta chain was found in a study of blood T cell repertoires in COVID-19. About the research overall: The United States, Italy and Spain were the sources of the acute and convalescent COVID-19 samples. T cells, B-cell-depleted T cells, or PBMCs provided the cDNA or gDNA that served as material.

The CDR3 spans 15 residues. Germline V lookup: CDR1 MNHEY, CDR2 SVGEGT. The germline V and J ends were trimmed by 0 bases and 2 bases, with 11 bases remaining between them. Sequenced by immunoSEQ multiplex PCR; TCRdb stores in-frame clones only, minus some. The sample contains about 220,000 clones, around 80% of which appear only once. Sequenced material: peripheral blood. The genes are TRBV6-2 or TRBV6-3 and TRBJ2-7; D gene unclear. The receptor comes from a woman aged 70-85 years with acute or convalescent COVID-19. The CDR3 DNA reads as TGTGCCAGCAGTTACTCGAACGCCAGGACCTACGAGCAGTACTTC. Protein sequence: CASSYSNARTYEQYF.